The 16 T cell receptor beta chains reported below all come from one sample, sequenced in a study of blood T cell repertoires in COVID-19. Some clones are missing from TCRdb's copy, which holds only in-frame ones; the method was immunoSEQ multiplex PCR. The table shows 35,000 to 45,000 clones, with about 88% occurring only once. The sequenced material came from peripheral blood. Receptor source: a woman in her 70s in a cohort sampled during active COVID-19.

The rearrangement joins TRBV30 to TRBJ1-2; 11 bases are a match to TRBD1. This CDR3 is 16 amino acids long. Germline lookup yields CDR1 GTSNPN and CDR2 SVGIG (reference sequence). The V segment lost 3 bases and the J segment 2 bases; nucleotides outside the gene matches: 8. The CDR3 loop reads CAWRDRGRRPNYGYTF. For the CDR3, the DNA is TGTGCCTGGAGGGACAGGGGGCGAAGGCCCAACTATGGCTACACCTTC.

The V and J genes are TRBV2 and TRBJ1-1; D is possibly TRBD1 (6 bases). Germline assignment: CDR1 SNHLY and CDR2 FYNNEI. CDR3 length: 15 residues. Trimming took off 8 bases at V and 3 bases at J, with 19 bases between the two ends. CDR3 nucleotide sequence: TGTGCCAGCTTCCTTTCCGGGACACCCTACACTGAAGCTTTCTTT. It codes for CASFLSGTPYTEAFF.

The chain carries TRBV12-2 and TRBJ2-3; the DNA was not used to check the table's D call, TRBD1. TRBV12-2 is described as a pseudogene. This CDR3 has 18 amino acids. CDR3 in amino acids: CASRFKAQGQGWRDTQYF. In nucleotides, the CDR3 is TGTGCAAGTCGCTTCAAGGCGCAGGGACAGGGGTGGAGAGATACGCAGTATTTT.

This clone was counted once. V usage is TRBV28 and J usage is TRBJ1-1, with 11 bases matching TRBD1. The CDR3 has 15 amino acids. The junction had 6 bases not matched to a gene; V was cut back by 4 bases and J by 5 bases. In germline, CDR1 is MDHEN, CDR2 SYDVKM. The CDR3 reads CASSSWDRGNTEAFF. The CDR3 DNA is TGTGCCAGCAGTTCATGGGACAGGGGGAATACTGAAGCTTTCTTT.

This clone was picked up one time. The chain has TRBV5-3 and TRBJ2-2; 9 nucleotides agree with TRBD1. TRBV5-3 is an ORF; its function is uncertain. V trimming: 3 bases; J trimming: 1 base; junction bases outside the gene matches: 4. This CDR3 region has 16 residues. Here the CDR3 reads CARSYPGQGNTGELFF. CDR3 sequence (DNA): TGTGCCAGAAGCTACCCGGGACAGGGGAACACCGGGGAGCTGTTTTTT.

This clone was observed a single time. The J gene is TRBJ1-1, the V gene TRBV6-2 or TRBV6-3; D gene uncertain. V lost 6 bases and J 3 bases, leaving 11 bases between the germline ends. Germline CDR1 MNHEY, CDR2 SVGEGT. The CDR3 is 13 residues long. CDR3 protein: CASSRGPYTEAFF. CDR3 coding DNA: TGTGCCAGCAGCCGAGGCCCGTACACTGAAGCTTTCTTT.

This chain uses TRBV4-3 with TRBJ1-2, with D tentatively TRBD1 (6 bases). This CDR3 is built from 15 residues. Per the germline V gene, CDR1 is LGHNA and CDR2 is YSLEER. V shed 1 base and J shed 6 bases, with 15 bases lying between them. The CDR3 DNA follows: TGCGCCAGCAGCCAAGCAATCAGGGGAGCCCATGGCTACACCTTC. Its protein product is CASSQAIRGAHGYTF.

The J gene is TRBJ1-5, the V gene TRBV10-2; no clear D. This CDR3 is built from 13 residues. CDR1 WSHSY and CDR2 SAAADI come from the germline V gene. V gave up 2 bases and J gave up 2 bases, with 4 bases separating them. The CDR3 loop is CASSETGNQPQHF. CDR3 in DNA: TGCGCCAGCAGTGAGACGGGCAATCAGCCCCAGCATTTT.

V and J are TRBV28 and TRBJ2-7; 7 nucleotides match TRBD1. V gave up 5 bases and J gave up 1 base; unmatched junction bases: 5. CDR3 length: 14 residues. In germline, CDR1 is MDHEN, CDR2 SYDVKM. The CDR3 DNA sequence: TGTGCCAGCAGTCAAGGGGGCCGATCCTACGAGCAGTACTTC. It specifies CASSQGGRSYEQYF.

The rearrangement joins TRBV5-1 to TRBJ2-2; 7 bases align to TRBD1. The CDR3 runs to 14 residues. Germline CDR1 and CDR2: SGHRS and YFSETQ. The V segment lost 7 bases and the J segment 5 bases; nucleotides outside the gene matches: 8. CDR3 protein: CASVGQSGTGELFF. CDR3 nucleotides: TGCGCCAGCGTGGGACAGAGCGGAACCGGGGAGCTGTTTTTT.

This chain joins TRBV6-5 and TRBJ2-5; D remains ambiguous. The CDR3 consists of 12 residues. From germline, CDR1 is MNHEY and CDR2 SVGAGI. Trimming stripped 6 bases from V and 1 base from J, with 6 bases between. The CDR3: CASSRAQETQYF. The CDR3 nucleotides are TGTGCCAGCAGCCGAGCCCAAGAGACCCAGTACTTC.

The chain employs TRBV19 and TRBJ2-1, with TRBD2 identical over 8 bases. V gave up 8 bases and J gave up 5 bases; unmatched junction bases: 5. CDR1 and CDR2 from the germline V gene are LNHDA and SQIVND (reference sequence). The CDR3 runs to 13 residues. The CDR3 DNA is TGTGCCAGTGACAGCGGGAGTGACAATGAGCAGTTCTTC. Its protein is CASDSGSDNEQFF.

The chain combines TRBV18 with TRBJ2-5; 11 nucleotides line up with TRBD2. The CDR3 sequence is 15 residues long. The germline gives CDR1 KGHSH, CDR2 LQKENI. Trimming cost V 4 bases and J 1 base; bases outside gene matches: 2. The CDR3 bases are TGTGCCAGCTCACGAGGGACTAGCGGCCAAGAGACCCAGTACTTC. Translation: CASSRGTSGQETQYF.

CDR3 region: CASSLAEGLADYNEQFF. The CDR3 DNA is TGCGCCAGCAGCTTGGCCGAGGGGCTAGCGGATTACAATGAGCAGTTCTTC. V gene TRBV5-1 combines with J gene TRBJ2-1, with 7 positions matching TRBD2. CDR3 size: 17 residues. CDR1 SGHRS and CDR2 YFSETQ come from the germline V gene. V lost 0 bases, J lost 4 bases, and 10 bases stayed unmatched. Full variable domain (rest looked up from reference TRBV5-1 and TRBJ2-1): KAGVTQTPRYLIKTRGQQVTLSCSPISGHRSVSWYQQTPGQGLQFLFEYFSETQRNKGNFPGRFSGRQFSNSRSEMNVSTLELGDSALYLCASSLAEGLADYNEQFFGPGTRLTVL.

The chain recombines TRBV10-3 with TRBJ2-3; 11 bases map to TRBD2. Per the germline V gene, CDR1 is ENHRY and CDR2 is SYGVKD. This CDR3 has 14 amino acids. The V gene end was trimmed by 6 bases and the J gene end by 4 bases; junction bases not matched to a gene: 3. DNA of the CDR3: TGTGCCATCAGGGGACTAGCGGTCGCAGATACGCAGTATTTT. Protein: CAIRGLAVADTQYF.

This clone has only one observation. CDR3 in amino acids: CASSGNFLTSTHTYEQYF. The CDR3 nucleotides are TGTGCCAGCAGTGGCAACTTCCTGACTAGCACCCATACCTACGAGCAGTACTTC. The chain has TRBV6-1 and TRBJ2-7; 7 nucleotides align to TRBD2. This CDR3 is built from 18 residues. The germline V gene has CDR1 MNHNS and CDR2 SASEGT. The V and J ends lost 4 bases and 2 bases, in that order; junction bases with no gene match: 17.